These T cell receptor beta chains were read from a single sample in a study of control samples from healthy donors and cancer patients. TCRdb's table, derived via immunoSEQ multiplex PCR, lists solely in-frame clones and lacks some. Found here are about 51,000 clones, roughly 80% of them singletons; the top ten hold 10%. Sample: blood. Receptors originate from a man between 65 and 79 years old in good health. Each CDR3 is given with its conserved first and last residue. The order of the fields is D gene, J gene, V gene, CDR3 DNA, CDR3 protein. D genes are given only for firm matches.

>NA|TRBJ2-1|TRBV30
TGTGCCTGGAGCCCCGGGACCAGCTCCTACAATGAGCAGTTCTTC
CAWSPGTSSYNEQFF
>NA|TRBJ1-1|TRBV11-2
TGTGCCAGCAGCTTAGGATGGAGTAATGCTGAAGCTTTCTTT
CASSLGWSNAEAFF
>NA|TRBJ1-1|TRBV30
TGTGCCTGGAGTGTCCAGGGTGAAGCTTTCTTT
CAWSVQGEAFF
>TRBD1|TRBJ2-3|TRBV4-2
TGTGCCAGCAGCCAAGGTGGCGGACAGGGGGAGGGTACGCAGTATTTT
CASSQGGGQGEGTQYF
>NA|TRBJ2-2|TRBV6-4
TGTGCCAGCAAAAAGAACGGGGCGAACACCGGGGAGCTGTTTTTT
CASKKNGANTGELFF
>NA|TRBJ2-7|TRBV16
TGTGCCAGCAGCCGCACCGGGACGTTCCGCTACGAGCAGTACTTC
CASSRTGTFRYEQYF
>TRBD1|TRBJ2-1|TRBV24-1
TGTGCCACCAGTGATCCGCAGGGGGTGAGCTCCTACAATGAGCAGTTCTTC
CATSDPQGVSSYNEQFF
>NA|TRBJ2-2|TRBV7-2
TGTGCCAGCAGCTTGACGGTTACGAACACCGGGGAGCTGTTTTTT
CASSLTVTNTGELFF
>NA|TRBJ2-1|TRBV2
TGTGCCAGCAGTGAAGCGGTCCTTGTTTCCTACAATGAGCAGTTCTTC
CASSEAVLVSYNEQFF
>NA|TRBJ1-2|TRBV5-4
TGTGCCAGCAGCTTCGGGACTCCCACCTACGAGGGCTACACCTTC
CASSFGTPTYEGYTF
>NA|TRBJ2-3|TRBV18
TGTGCCAGCTCACCTTACTGGCTCACAGATACGCAGTATTTT
CASSPYWLTDTQYF
>NA|TRBJ2-1|TRBV5-6
TGTGCCAGCAGCTTGGTGTTCGAGTACAATGAGCAGTTCTTC
CASSLVFEYNEQFF
>TRBD2|TRBJ2-7|TRBV2
TGTGCCAGCACCCGCCCCGGGGGGAACTACGAGCAGTACTTC
CASTRPGGNYEQYF
>TRBD1|TRBJ1-6|TRBV6-5
TGTGCCAGCAGGGAGGACAGGGATACTTCACCCCTCCACTTT
CASREDRDTSPLHF
>NA|TRBJ2-7|TRBV5-6
TGTGCCAGCAGGAAAGCAGGGGGGCTTCTAAGGGAGCAGTACTTC
CASRKAGGLLREQYF
>NA|TRBJ1-1|TRBV19
TGTGCCAGTAGTACGCAAATGAACACTGAAGCTTTCTTT
CASSTQMNTEAFF
>TRBD1|TRBJ2-3|TRBV28
TGTGCCAGCAGTCCCGCGGACAGGGGAGATACGCAGTATTTT
CASSPADRGDTQYF